The 14 T cell receptor beta chains below come from one sample, sequenced in a study of early T cells in non-severe SARS-CoV-2 infection. TCRdb called the 5' RACE reads again in MiXCR, with one record for every CDR3 protein. The sample consists of fewer than 80,000 distinct CDR3 sequences, around 10% of them appearing once. Specimen: whole blood, collected at baseline. All receptors derive from an adult who was a healthcare worker with PCR-confirmed SARS-CoV-2 infection or an uninfected control (not recorded which).

The genes are TRBV12-3 or TRBV12-4 and TRBJ1-5; D is possibly TRBD1 (6 bases). V was pared by 3 bases and J by 3 bases, with 9 bases between. CDR3 size: 14 residues. The CDR3 DNA follows: TGTGCCAGCAGTTTTGGGGGCCTCAATCAGCCCCAGCATTTT. Protein product: CASSFGGLNQPQHF.

The chain recombines TRBV15 with TRBJ2-5; 9 positions match TRBD2. V shed 1 base and J 7 bases; nucleotides not matched to a gene: 4. The CDR3 loop spans 14 amino acids. Germline V lookup: CDR1 LNHNV, CDR2 YYDKDF (reference sequence). CDR3 nucleotides: TGTGCCACCAGCAGAGGTACTAGCGGGTTGACCCAGTACTTC. This encodes CATSRGTSGLTQYF.

This clonotype was observed at least ten times. This rearrangement joins TRBV19 to TRBJ2-4, with D perhaps TRBD1 (6 bases). The germline gives CDR1 LNHDA, CDR2 SQIVND (reference sequence). The length of the CDR3 is 15 residues. Trimming cost V 7 bases and J 4 bases, with 17 bases left between them. CDR3 in amino acids: CASNPSRDKKNIQYF. CDR3 nucleotide sequence: TGTGCCAGTAATCCATCCCGGGACAAGAAAAACATTCAGTACTTC.

The chain combines TRBV11-2 with TRBJ2-3, with 13 bases matching TRBD2. J was trimmed by 1 base and V by 5 bases; bases with no gene match: 9. CDR3 length: 18 residues. Per the germline V gene, CDR1 is SGHAT and CDR2 is FQNNGV. CDR3 sequence: CASSLTSGGARGTDTQYF. As DNA, the CDR3 is TGTGCCAGCAGCCTCACTAGCGGGGGGGCGCGAGGCACAGATACGCAGTATTTT.

This clonotype was recorded a few times. The genes are TRBV20-1 and TRBJ2-1, with D possibly TRBD2 on 5 matching bases. This CDR3 region has 14 residues. V lost 6 bases and J 1 base, leaving 13 bases between the germline ends. Germline V gene data show CDR1 as DFQATT and CDR2 as SNEGSKA (reference sequence). CDR3 residues: CSAPSSLSYNEQFF. The DNA of the CDR3 is TGCAGTGCCCCTAGCTCCCTATCCTACAATGAGCAGTTCTTC.

This clonotype was seen ten or more times. The rearrangement links TRBV19 to TRBJ2-1; 7 positions agree with TRBD1. The CDR3 sequence is 15 residues long. The V and J ends lost 6 bases and 4 bases, in that order; junction bases with no gene match: 9. From germline, CDR1 is LNHDA and CDR2 SQIVND (reference sequence). The CDR3 loop reads CASRGSGQLYNEQFF. The CDR3 DNA follows: TGTGCCAGTAGAGGGTCGGGACAGTTATACAATGAGCAGTTCTTC.

This clonotype has more than one count but fewer than ten. The chain uses TRBV7-6 and TRBJ2-7; 14 bases are shared with TRBD2. The ends lost 0 bases at V and 5 bases at J; junction bases unmatched: 6. The CDR3 length is 17 residues. Germline-derived CDR1 and CDR2 are SGHVS and FNYEAQ. The CDR3 loop is CASSLARVTSGGDEQYF. For the CDR3, the DNA is TGTGCCAGCAGCTTAGCAAGAGTGACTAGCGGGGGGGACGAGCAGTACTTC.

This clonotype was seen a handful of times. The chain combines TRBV20-1 with TRBJ2-5; 9 bases align to TRBD2. The CDR3 consists of 14 residues. V trimming: 3 bases; J trimming: 5 bases; junction bases outside the gene matches: 7. Germline V gene lookup returns CDR1 DFQATT and CDR2 SNEGSKA (reference sequence). The CDR3 nucleotides are TGCAGTGCTAGTAAGGTAGCGGGGGTTGAGACCCAGTACTTC. It specifies CSASKVAGVETQYF.

The V gene is TRBV7-9, the J gene TRBJ1-1; D not certain. The CDR3 totals 13 residues. Germline V CDR1 and CDR2: SEHNR, FQNEAQ (reference sequence). With 5 bases removed from V and 7 bases from J, the gap between germline ends came to 14 bases. CDR3 protein: CASSRGEGREAFF. CDR3 DNA sequence: TGTGCCAGCAGCCGCGGCGAAGGACGTGAAGCTTTCTTT.

V and J are TRBV11-2 and TRBJ2-5; TRBD1 matches 8 bases. There are 17 residues in the CDR3. The germline V gene has CDR1 SGHAT and CDR2 FQNNGV. V trimming: 4 bases; J trimming: 5 bases; junction bases outside the gene matches: 15. The CDR3 loop reads CASSSTGAPTMGETQYF. As DNA, the CDR3 is TGTGCCAGCAGCTCGACAGGGGCCCCAACCATGGGCGAGACCCAGTACTTC.

At least ten counts were recorded for this clonotype. This rearrangement joins TRBV18 to TRBJ1-1, with 8 bases aligning to TRBD1. Trimming cost V 4 bases and J 4 bases; bases outside gene matches: 5. Germline CDR1 is KGHSH and CDR2 is LQKENI. The length of the CDR3 is 14 residues. Here the CDR3 DNA reads TGTGCCAGCTCACGTTCCGACAGGGGCACTGAAGCTTTCTTT. It is translated as CASSRSDRGTEAFF.

This clonotype has more than one count but fewer than ten. CDR3 DNA: TGTGCCAGTACTCTCCCGGGACGCTACCATGGCTACACCTTC. The encoded protein is CASTLPGRYHGYTF. This chain links TRBV19 with TRBJ1-2; maybe TRBD1 (5 bases). The CDR3 extends over 14 amino acids. Germline CDR1 and CDR2: LNHDA and SQIVND (reference sequence). Trimming took 7 bases from V and 6 from J, leaving 18 bases between them.

For this clonotype: Being one base from a much bigger clone, this may be a read error. This chain uses TRBV5-5 with TRBJ2-7; no reliable D call. This CDR3 contains 14 residues. With 6 bases removed from V and 1 base from J, the gap between germline ends came to 14 bases. Germline V gives CDR1 SGHKS, CDR2 YYEKEE (reference sequence). This CDR3 reads CASNQVRGSYEQYF. The CDR3 DNA is TGTGCCAGCAACCAAGTCAGAGGATCCTACGAGCAGTACTTC.

The table lists this clonotype with a few counts. V and J are TRBV7-9 and TRBJ1-1, with a possible D match to TRBD1 (5 bases). Trimming took off 1 base at V and 0 bases at J, with 9 bases between the two ends. Per germline, CDR1 SEHNR and CDR2 FQNEAQ (reference sequence). The CDR3 consists of 15 residues. The CDR3 sequence is CASSLVGGLNTEAFF. DNA for the CDR3: TGTGCCAGCAGCTTAGTTGGGGGGTTGAACACTGAAGCTTTCTTT.